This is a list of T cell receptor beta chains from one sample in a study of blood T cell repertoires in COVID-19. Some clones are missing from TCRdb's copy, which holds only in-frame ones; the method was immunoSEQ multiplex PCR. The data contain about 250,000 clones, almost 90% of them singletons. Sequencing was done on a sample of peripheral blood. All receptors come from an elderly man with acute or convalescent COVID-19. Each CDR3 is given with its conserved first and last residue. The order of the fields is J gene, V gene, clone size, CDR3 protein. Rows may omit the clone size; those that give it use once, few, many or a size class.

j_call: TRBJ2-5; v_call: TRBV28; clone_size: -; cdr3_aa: CASSLAVHETQYF
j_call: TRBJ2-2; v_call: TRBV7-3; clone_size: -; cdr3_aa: CASSLLLNTGELFF
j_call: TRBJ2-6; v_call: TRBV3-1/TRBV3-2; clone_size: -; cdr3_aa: CASSQQDRGPGANVLTF
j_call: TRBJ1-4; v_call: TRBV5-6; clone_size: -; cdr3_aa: CASSLGQSNEKLFF
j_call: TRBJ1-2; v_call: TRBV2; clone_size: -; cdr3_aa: CASSERGTANYGYTF
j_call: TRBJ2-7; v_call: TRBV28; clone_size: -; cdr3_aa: CASNELGRGSYEQYF
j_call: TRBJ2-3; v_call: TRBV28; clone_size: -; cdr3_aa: CASSLSRDTQYF
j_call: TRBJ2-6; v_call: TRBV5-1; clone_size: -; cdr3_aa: CASSLELLSGANVLTF
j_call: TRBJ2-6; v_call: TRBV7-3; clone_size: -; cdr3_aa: CASSLLNRADGANVLTF
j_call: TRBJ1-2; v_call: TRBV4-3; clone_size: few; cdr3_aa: CASSQDGRGYTF
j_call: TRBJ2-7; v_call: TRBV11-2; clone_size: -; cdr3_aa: CASSRSGVRNEQYF
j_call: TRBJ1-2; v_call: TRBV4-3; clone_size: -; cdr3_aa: CASSHTQGTTGYGYTF
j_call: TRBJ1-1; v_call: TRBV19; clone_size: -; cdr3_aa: CASSSSPLAGGRTEAFF
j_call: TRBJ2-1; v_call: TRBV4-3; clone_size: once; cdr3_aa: CASSQVLAGYNEQFF
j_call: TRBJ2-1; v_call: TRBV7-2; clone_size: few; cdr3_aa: CASSYGPVGTGGHEQFF
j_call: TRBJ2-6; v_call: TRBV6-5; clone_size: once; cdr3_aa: CASSLTSGANVLTF
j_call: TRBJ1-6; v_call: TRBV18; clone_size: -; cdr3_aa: CASSLGGQGNSPLHF
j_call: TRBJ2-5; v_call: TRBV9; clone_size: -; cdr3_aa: CASSVGNSDGETQYF
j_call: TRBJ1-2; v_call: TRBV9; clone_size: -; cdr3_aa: CASSGQVGLLTNYGYTF
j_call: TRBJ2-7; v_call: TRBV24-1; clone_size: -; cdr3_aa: CATSEGGTGLGEQYF
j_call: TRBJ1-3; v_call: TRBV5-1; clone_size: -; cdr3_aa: CASSSDRGLGNTIYF
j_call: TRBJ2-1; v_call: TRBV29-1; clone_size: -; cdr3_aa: CSVARRDRGYNEQFF
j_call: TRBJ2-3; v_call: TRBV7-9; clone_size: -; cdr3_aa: CASSTGLPIDTQYF
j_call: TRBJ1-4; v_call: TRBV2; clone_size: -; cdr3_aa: CASSVRAGGGEKLFF
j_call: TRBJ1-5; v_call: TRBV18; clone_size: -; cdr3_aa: CASSPSRGNQPQHF
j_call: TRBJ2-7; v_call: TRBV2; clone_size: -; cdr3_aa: CASSEVRREAEQYF
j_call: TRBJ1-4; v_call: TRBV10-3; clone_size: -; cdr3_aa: CAIRPDRGAEKLFF
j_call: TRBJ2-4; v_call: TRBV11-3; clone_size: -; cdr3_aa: CASSFRGLDIQYF
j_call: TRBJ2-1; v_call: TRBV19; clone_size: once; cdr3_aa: CASSRPGQGFGEQFF
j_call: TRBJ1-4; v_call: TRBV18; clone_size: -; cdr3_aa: CASSPDQGLSEKLFF
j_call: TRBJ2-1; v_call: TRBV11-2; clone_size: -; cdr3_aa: CASRARGNEQFF
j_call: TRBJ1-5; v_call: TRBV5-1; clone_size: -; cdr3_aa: CASSLNPTGDDQPQHF
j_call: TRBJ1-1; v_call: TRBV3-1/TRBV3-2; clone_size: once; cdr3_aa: CASSQESQGRSEAFF
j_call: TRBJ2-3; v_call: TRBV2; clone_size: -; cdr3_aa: CASGQGSGTDTQYF
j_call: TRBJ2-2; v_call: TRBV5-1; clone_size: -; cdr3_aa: CASSLDGRPVGELFF
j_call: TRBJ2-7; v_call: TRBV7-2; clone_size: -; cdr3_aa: CASSLGGTSEQYF
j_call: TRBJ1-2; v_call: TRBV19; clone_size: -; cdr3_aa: CASSISTDNYGYTF
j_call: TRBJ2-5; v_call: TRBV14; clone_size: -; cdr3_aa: CASSQDWAETQYF
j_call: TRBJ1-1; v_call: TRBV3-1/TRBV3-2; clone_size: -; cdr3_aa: CASSQGAGLNTEAFF
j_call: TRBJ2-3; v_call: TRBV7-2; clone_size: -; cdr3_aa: CASSLAAGEDTQYF
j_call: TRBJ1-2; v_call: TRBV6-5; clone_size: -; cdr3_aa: CASSYSPQGNYGYTF
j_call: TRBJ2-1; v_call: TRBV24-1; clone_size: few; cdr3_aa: CATSPTSGQGTEQFF
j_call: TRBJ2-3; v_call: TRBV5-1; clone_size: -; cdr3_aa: CASSTIPGSTDTQYF
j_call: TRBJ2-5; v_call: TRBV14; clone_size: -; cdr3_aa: CASSQPVNRELETQYF